A single T cell receptor (beta chain) is shown here with its context. The method was immunoSEQ multiplex PCR; TCRdb's version includes in-frame clones alone and lacks a portion of them. Of 200,000 to 250,000 clones listed, approximately 83% were seen once; the top ten hold just over 3%. The sample comes from a study of blood T cell repertoires in COVID-19. CDR3 size: 14 residues. The receptor's source is a woman aged 25 to 39 who had recovered from COVID-19. Material: peripheral blood. This chain links TRBV21-1 with TRBJ2-5; the table's D call of TRBD2 was not tested on the DNA. TRBV21-1 is termed a pseudogene. The CDR3 sequence is CASSKDGSQETQYF. CDR3 nucleotides: TGTGCCAGCAGCAAAGACGGTTCCCAAGAGACCCAGTACTTC.